The present T cell receptor (beta chain) was sequenced within a study of cytomegalovirus exposure and HLA in healthy donors. Regarding the study as a whole: Excluded were some V segments that proved indistinguishable, including TRBV6-2 and TRBV6-3.

For this clone: What it binds is unknown.

The PCR made use of 60 Vbeta and 13 Jbeta primers. Data came from immunoSEQ multiplex PCR; TCRdb stores just in-frame clones and leaves some out. The table includes approximately 110,000 clones, less than 80% detected once. The CDR3 runs to 15 residues. Germline CDR1 KGHSH, CDR2 LQKENI. The ends were cut back, 0 bases at V and 4 bases at J, with 10 bases in the middle. Sequencing was carried out using PBMCs. This chain connects TRBV18 to TRBJ1-5; no definite D call. This TCR derives from a woman in her twenties or thirties in good health and CMV-seronegative. CDR3 sequence: CASSPPEARNQPQHF. The CDR3 DNA is TGTGCCAGCTCACCACCGGAGGCGAGAAATCAGCCCCAGCATTTT.